This record looks at one T cell receptor beta chain sequence and its context. Its antigen is not known. The data originate from a study of T cell responses to AZD1222 COVID-19 vaccine. Study-level results: Once two AZD1222 doses were given, Spike-specific TCR breadth and depth went up. Unmutated variant regions are reportedly targeted by nearly half of spike-specific TCRs.

Assay used: immunoSEQ multiplex PCR; TCRdb lists only in-frame clones, some missing. Here the sample spans roughly 190,000 clones, more than 85% being singletons. CDR3 length equals 14 residues. V lost 3 bases and J lost 4, with 13 bases in between. CDR1 and CDR2 from the germline V gene are SGHKS and YYEKEE (reference sequence). This chain uses TRBV5-5 with TRBJ1-2; D unresolved. Here the sequenced sample was peripheral blood, taken on day 0 of AZD1222 vaccination. The receptor comes from an adult in good health. The CDR3 loop is CASSSPGQAYGYTF. The CDR3 DNA reads TGTGCCAGCAGCTCACCCGGTCAAGCCTATGGCTACACCTTC.